The rows below give T cell receptor beta chains drawn from one sample of a study of T cell responses to AZD1222 COVID-19 vaccine. Libraries were prepared by immunoSEQ multiplex PCR; TCRdb keeps only in-frame clonotypes and omits some of them. The table shows around 150,000 clones, with roughly 90% occurring only once. Sequencing used peripheral blood, obtained on day 0 of AZD1222 vaccination. These receptors were collected from an adult in good health. The CDR3 runs from the conserved cysteine through the conserved F or W. A D gene is named only where the DNA matches it firmly. The listing skips clone size in some rows; elsewhere it reads once, few, many or a size class.

j_call v_call d_call clone_size cdr3_aa cdr3_nt
TRBJ1-1 TRBV3-1/TRBV3-2 . . CASSQVDRNTEAFF TGTGCCAGCAGCCAAGTAGACAGAAACACTGAAGCTTTCTTT
TRBJ2-4 TRBV19 . . CASSPYTGQAKNIQYF TGTGCCAGTAGTCCCTACACCGGTCAAGCCAAAAACATTCAGTACTTC
TRBJ1-5 TRBV28 . . CASRDGVIQPQHF TGTGCCAGCCGGGACGGGGTGATTCAGCCCCAGCATTTT
TRBJ2-5 TRBV2 . . CASSEYVGGKGTQYF TGTGCCAGCAGTGAATACGTGGGCGGGAAGGGGACCCAGTACTTC
TRBJ2-7 TRBV19 . . CASIGGLSYEQYF TGTGCCAGTATCGGGGGGCTCAGCTACGAGCAGTACTTC
TRBJ1-2 TRBV28 . . CASSLYSGYTF TGTGCCAGCAGTTTATACTCTGGCTACACCTTC
TRBJ2-7 TRBV6-5 . once CATYGENSYEQYF TGTGCCACATATGGGGAAAACTCCTACGAGCAGTACTTC
TRBJ2-7 TRBV28 . . CASSSLPGNEQYF TGTGCCAGCAGTTCTCTACCAGGCAACGAGCAGTACTTC
TRBJ1-5 TRBV11-2 . . CASSPQANQPQHF TGTGCCAGCAGCCCACAGGCCAATCAGCCCCAGCATTTT
TRBJ1-4 TRBV19 . . CASSPGTFELFF TGTGCCAGTAGCCCTGGGACTTTCGAACTGTTTTTT
TRBJ1-1 TRBV5-6 . . CASSYLDTEAFF TGTGCCAGCAGCTATTTGGACACTGAAGCTTTCTTT
TRBJ1-1 TRBV27 . . CASSVSTGNTEAFF TGTGCCAGCAGCGTGTCGACAGGGAACACTGAAGCTTTCTTT
TRBJ1-3 TRBV5-4 . . CASSTKAGKWGNTIYF TGTGCCAGCAGCACTAAGGCTGGGAAGTGGGGAAACACCATATATTTT
TRBJ2-3 TRBV11-3 TRBD2 . CASSGGTDTQYF TGTGCCAGTAGCGGGGGAACAGATACGCAGTATTTT
TRBJ1-4 TRBV18 TRBD1 . CASSSFQGGQEKLFF TGTGCCAGCTCATCTTTCCAGGGGGGACAAGAAAAACTGTTTTTT
TRBJ1-2 TRBV18 . . CASSLDTNYGYTF TGTGCCAGCTCACTCGACACTAACTATGGCTACACCTTC
TRBJ2-7 TRBV6-5 . . CATGFARRSEQYF TGTGCCACGGGGTTCGCCAGGCGGAGCGAGCAGTACTTC
TRBJ1-1 TRBV5-1 . . CASSFPSGTETLNTEAFF TGCGCCAGCAGCTTCCCATCCGGGACGGAAACCCTGAACACTGAAGCTTTCTTT
TRBJ1-5 TRBV6-5 . . CASSWARNQPQHF TGTGCCAGCAGTTGGGCCCGCAATCAGCCCCAGCATTTT
TRBJ2-7 TRBV6-2/TRBV6-3 . . CASSPPQGPPYEQYF TGTGCCAGCAGCCCCCCCCAGGGGCCCCCCTACGAGCAGTACTTC
TRBJ2-5 TRBV5-4 . . CASSLRSGSQETQYF TGTGCCAGCAGCTTGAGGTCGGGATCCCAAGAGACCCAGTACTTC
TRBJ1-1 TRBV9 . . CASSVQDTFTEAFF TGTGCCAGCAGCGTTCAAGACACCTTCACTGAAGCTTTCTTT
TRBJ2-1 TRBV7-9 TRBD2 . CASSLSFSGHYNEQFF TGTGCCAGCAGCTTAAGCTTTAGCGGGCACTACAATGAGCAGTTCTTC
TRBJ2-3 TRBV5-5 TRBD2 . CASSSQGEGTQYF TGTGCCAGCAGCTCCCAAGGGGAGGGGACGCAGTATTTT
TRBJ1-2 TRBV3-1/TRBV3-2 TRBD1 . CASRDMTGDYGYTF TGTGCCAGCAGGGATATGACAGGGGACTATGGCTACACCTTC
TRBJ1-1 TRBV7-6 . . CASTQGLLGNTEAFF TGTGCCAGCACCCAGGGGCTTCTGGGTAACACTGAAGCTTTCTTT
TRBJ2-2 TRBV11-3 . . CASSFEGSNTGELFF TGTGCCAGCAGCTTTGAAGGCAGTAACACCGGGGAGCTGTTTTTT
TRBJ1-2 TRBV11-2 TRBD1 . CASSLGQGFNYGYTF TGTGCCAGCAGCTTAGGACAGGGTTTTAACTATGGCTACACCTTC
TRBJ2-5 TRBV29-1 . . CSVTPAGETQYF TGCAGCGTTACCCCGGCGGGGGAGACCCAGTACTTC
TRBJ2-1 TRBV28 TRBD1 . CASSENSGTGVDEQFF TGTGCCAGCAGTGAAAATTCCGGGACAGGGGTGGATGAGCAGTTCTTC
TRBJ1-6 TRBV7-2 . once CASSLFRARNSNSPLHF TGTGCCAGCAGCTTATTTCGGGCACGGAATTCGAATTCACCCCTCCACTTT
TRBJ2-3 TRBV5-4 . . CASSLGQVTDTQYF TGTGCCAGCAGCTTAGGGCAGGTCACAGATACGCAGTATTTT
TRBJ2-1 TRBV7-6 TRBD2 . CASSLELAGVGNEQFF TGTGCCAGCAGCTTAGAACTAGCGGGAGTTGGGAATGAGCAGTTCTTC
TRBJ1-5 TRBV6-2/TRBV6-3 . . CASSYLLRDNQPQHF TGTGCCAGCAGTTACCTGCTACGGGACAATCAGCCCCAGCATTTT
TRBJ1-6 TRBV7-9 . few CASSLGPMDSPLHF TGTGCCAGCAGCTTAGGTCCTATGGATTCACCCCTCCACTTT
TRBJ2-3 TRBV19 TRBD2 . CASSIYLAGGTDTQYF TGTGCCAGTAGTATATACCTAGCGGGGGGCACAGATACGCAGTATTTT
TRBJ2-5 TRBV29-1 . few CSVKQGAETQYF TGCAGCGTGAAGCAGGGAGCTGAGACCCAGTACTTC
TRBJ2-5 TRBV23-1 . . CASSHFRSGETQYF TGCGCCAGCAGTCATTTTCGCTCGGGCGAGACCCAGTACTTC
TRBJ2-1 TRBV11-2 . . CASSLNRNEQFF TGTGCCAGCAGCTTAAACAGGAATGAGCAGTTCTTC
TRBJ1-2 TRBV3-1/TRBV3-2 TRBD1 few CASSQDFDVGGQGEGSNYGYTF TGTGCCAGCAGCCAAGATTTTGACGTCGGAGGACAGGGAGAAGGATCTAACTATGGCTACACCTTC
TRBJ2-1 TRBV2 TRBD2 . CASRGLAGGQGSSYNEQFF TGTGCCAGCAGAGGACTAGCGGGGGGGCAGGGGAGCTCCTACAATGAGCAGTTCTTC
TRBJ2-2 TRBV30 TRBD1 . CAWRGQSNTGELFF TGTGCCTGGAGGGGACAGTCGAACACCGGGGAGCTGTTTTTT